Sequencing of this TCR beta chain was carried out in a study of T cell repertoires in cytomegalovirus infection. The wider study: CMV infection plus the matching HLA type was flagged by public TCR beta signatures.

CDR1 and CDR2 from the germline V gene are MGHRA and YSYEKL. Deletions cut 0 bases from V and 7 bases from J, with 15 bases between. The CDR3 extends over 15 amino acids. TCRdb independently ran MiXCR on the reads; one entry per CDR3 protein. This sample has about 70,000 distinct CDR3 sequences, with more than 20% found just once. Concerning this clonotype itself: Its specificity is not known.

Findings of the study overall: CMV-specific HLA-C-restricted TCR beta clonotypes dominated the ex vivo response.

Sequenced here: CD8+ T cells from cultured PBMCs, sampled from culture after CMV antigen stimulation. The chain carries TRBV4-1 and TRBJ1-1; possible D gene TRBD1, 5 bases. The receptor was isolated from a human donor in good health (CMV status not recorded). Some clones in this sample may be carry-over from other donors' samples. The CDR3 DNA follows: TGCGCCAGCAGCCAAGATTCGGGACCACCCAATGAAGCTTTCTTT. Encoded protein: CASSQDSGPPNEAFF.